This is a list of T cell receptor beta chains from one sample in a study of CD8 T cells in Susac syndrome. TCRdb used MiXCR to reprocess the immunoSEQ multiplex PCR reads, holding one entry per CDR3 protein. The table shows 110,000 or so distinct CDR3 sequences, with 92% occurring only once. What was sequenced was CD8+ T cells from PBMCs. These receptors came from a human donor in good health. CDR3s include the opening cysteine and the closing phenylalanine or tryptophan. D genes are given only for firm matches. Some rows mark clone size as missing; the rest say once, few, many or name a class of expanded clone.

j_gene	abundance	v_gene	d_gene	CDR3nt	CDR3aa
TRBJ1-2	-	TRBV15	-	TGTGCCACCAGCAGAGATCCTGGCGAAGCTAACTATGGCTACACCTTC	CATSRDPGEANYGYTF
TRBJ2-7	-	TRBV5-1	TRBD2	TGCGCCAGCAGCTTCGGACTAGCGGGGGGGTCCTACGGGCAGTACTTC	CASSFGLAGGSYGQYF
TRBJ2-5	-	TRBV25-1	TRBD1	TGTGCCACCACGGGACAGCAAGAGACCCAGTACTTC	CATTGQQETQYF
TRBJ2-7	-	TRBV5-1	-	TGCGCCAGCAGCTTCCAGCTAACGGGTGAGCAGTACTTC	CASSFQLTGEQYF
TRBJ2-1	once	TRBV14	-	TGTGCCAGCAGCCTCTTCGTTGAGCAGTTCTTC	CASSLFVEQFF
TRBJ2-1	-	TRBV6-6	-	TGTGCCAGCAGTTTGTCCCTCCCGAATGAGCAGTTCTTC	CASSLSLPNEQFF
TRBJ1-5	few	TRBV19	-	TGTGCCGTATCCCTGACTGGTGTATCCAATCAGCCCCAGCATTTT	CAVSLTGVSNQPQHF
TRBJ1-5	-	TRBV5-6	TRBD1	TGTGCCAGCAGCCGGGACAGGGACCAGCCCCAGCATTTT	CASSRDRDQPQHF
TRBJ2-1	-	TRBV3-1	-	TGTGCCAGCAGCCCCCTGGTCAGGAGCAATGAGCAGTTCTTC	CASSPLVRSNEQFF
TRBJ2-3	-	TRBV6-2/TRBV6-3	-	TGTGCCAGCAGTTACTCGTGGGATACGCAGTATTTT	CASSYSWDTQYF
TRBJ1-1	-	TRBV29-1	-	TGCAGCGTTGGTCAGGGTTCTGAAGCTTTCTTT	CSVGQGSEAFF
TRBJ1-1	-	TRBV5-1	-	TGCGCCAGCAGCGTGGACTGGGGGAACACTGAAGCTTTCTTT	CASSVDWGNTEAFF
TRBJ1-1	-	TRBV20-1	TRBD1	TGCAGTGCTCTCCGGGACAGCATCATGAACACTGAAGCTTTCTTT	CSALRDSIMNTEAFF
TRBJ1-5	-	TRBV4-3	-	TGCGCCAGCAGCCAAGAAGTAGCCAGGGTTAATCAGCCCCAGCATTTT	CASSQEVARVNQPQHF
TRBJ2-3	-	TRBV6-1	-	TGTGCCAGCAGCCTACAGGAAACCGGCACAGATACGCAGTATTTT	CASSLQETGTDTQYF
TRBJ1-5	-	TRBV20-1	TRBD1	TGCAGTGCCCCCAGACAGGGATCTAGCAATCAGCCCCAGCATTTT	CSAPRQGSSNQPQHF
TRBJ1-2	once	TRBV20-1	-	TGCAGTGCTAGAGATAGCCGGGGTGTCTATGGCTACACCTTC	CSARDSRGVYGYTF
TRBJ2-1	-	TRBV12-3/TRBV12-4	-	TGTGCCAGCAGTTGGGGGACTCCTAATGAGCAGTTCTTC	CASSWGTPNEQFF
TRBJ2-3	-	TRBV6-2/TRBV6-3	-	TGTGCCAGCACCACGGAGCGAGAGGTACCAGATACGCAGTATTTT	CASTTEREVPDTQYF
TRBJ2-7	-	TRBV6-2/TRBV6-3	-	TGTGCCAGCACCCAGTCCTACGAGCAGTACTTC	CASTQSYEQYF
TRBJ2-1	-	TRBV19	TRBD1	TGTGCCAGTAGTGATTGGGACAGGGGAAGTGAGCAGTTCTTC	CASSDWDRGSEQFF
TRBJ1-3	-	TRBV6-4	-	TGTGCCAGCAGTGCCACGGCTGGAAACACCATATATTTT	CASSATAGNTIYF
TRBJ2-5	-	TRBV7-2	TRBD2	TGTGCCAGCAGCTTAAGTCTGGCGGGGGGTAAAATAGAGACCCAGTACTTC	CASSLSLAGGKIETQYF
TRBJ2-5	-	TRBV12-3/TRBV12-4	-	TGTGCCAGCAGTCTCGGACAGCCGGGACAAGAGACCCAGTACTTC	CASSLGQPGQETQYF
TRBJ1-2	-	TRBV11-1	-	TGTGCCAGCACCGACTCCGGGCTACGGTATGGCTACACCTTC	CASTDSGLRYGYTF
TRBJ2-5	-	TRBV7-3	-	TGTGCCAGCAGCTTCGGGCAGGCCCAGACCCAGTACTTC	CASSFGQAQTQYF
TRBJ1-2	-	TRBV18	TRBD1	TGTGCCAGCTCACCCGACAGGGACAGGTCTAACTATGGCTACACCTTC	CASSPDRDRSNYGYTF
TRBJ1-1	-	TRBV20-1	-	TGCAGTACCCGCCAGGTGAACACTGAAGCTTTCTTT	CSTRQVNTEAFF
TRBJ1-1	-	TRBV9	-	TGTGCCAGCAGCGTTGTGGGTGCAAACACTGAAGCTTTCTTT	CASSVVGANTEAFF
TRBJ2-5	-	TRBV29-1	-	TGCAGCGTTGATAGCGGCCAAGAGACCCAGTACTTC	CSVDSGQETQYF
TRBJ1-5	-	TRBV20-1	TRBD1	TGCAGTGCGGAAGCTATGCAGGGGGGGCATCAGCCCCAGCATTTT	CSAEAMQGGHQPQHF
TRBJ2-1	few	TRBV9	-	TGTGCCAGCAGCGTAGCCAGCTACAATGAGCAGTTCTTC	CASSVASYNEQFF
TRBJ1-1	-	TRBV19	-	TGTGCCAGTAGTGTGACAGTCGTGAACACTGAAGCTTTCTTT	CASSVTVVNTEAFF
TRBJ2-1	-	TRBV7-2	-	TGTGCCAGCAGCCCCGGGCCCCCCGTTGTTTCGTTGTTCTTC	CASSPGPPVVSLFF
TRBJ2-1	-	TRBV6-2/TRBV6-3	-	TGTGCCAGCAGCCCTAGAATCCATGAGCAGTTCTTC	CASSPRIHEQFF
TRBJ2-1	-	TRBV6-4	-	TGTGCCAGCAGTTCGAAAGGGGTGTTCTCCTACAATGAGCAGTTCTTC	CASSSKGVFSYNEQFF
TRBJ2-7	-	TRBV3-1	TRBD1	TGTGCCAGCAGCGACAGGGCCCCCTACGAGCAGTACTTC	CASSDRAPYEQYF
TRBJ2-3	-	TRBV5-1	-	TGCGCCAGCAGCTTGGAAGATAATACGCAGTATTTT	CASSLEDNTQYF
TRBJ1-1	-	TRBV14	-	TGTGCCAGCAGCCAAGATCCACCAGGGTTCGGTGAAGCTTTCTTT	CASSQDPPGFGEAFF
TRBJ1-2	-	TRBV10-3	-	TGTGCCATCAGTGAGAAGAGCGCCGGGTATGGCTACACCTTC	CAISEKSAGYGYTF
TRBJ2-7	-	TRBV20-1	-	TGCAGTGCTAGTGGACCGGTTCCTAACGAGCAGTACTTC	CSASGPVPNEQYF
TRBJ1-5	-	TRBV6-6	TRBD1	TGTGCCAGCAGTTACTCGAGGACAGGTGATCAGCCCCAGCATTTT	CASSYSRTGDQPQHF
TRBJ2-7	-	TRBV27	TRBD1	TGTGCCAGCACTGGTAGGACAGGGAAGGCCCCCAACGAGCAGTACTTC	CASTGRTGKAPNEQYF
TRBJ2-2	-	TRBV18	-	TGTGCCAGCTCACCAACGGGACACTTGAACACCGGGGAGCTGTTTTTT	CASSPTGHLNTGELFF
TRBJ1-2	-	TRBV5-1	-	TGCGCCAGCAGCTTGGCCTCTCAGGGACCCTATGGCTACACCTTC	CASSLASQGPYGYTF
TRBJ2-7	-	TRBV6-2/TRBV6-3	-	TGTGCCAGCAGTTCAAGAACCGGGGGCTACGAGCAGTACTTC	CASSSRTGGYEQYF
TRBJ2-6	-	TRBV29-1	-	TGCAGCGTGTTAAAAGGGGGTTCTGGGGCCAACGTCCTGACTTTC	CSVLKGGSGANVLTF
TRBJ2-5	-	TRBV6-6	-	TGTGCCAGCAGTATCATACTGGTACAAGAGACCCAGTACTTC	CASSIILVQETQYF
TRBJ2-1	-	TRBV5-1	TRBD2	TGCGCCAGCAGCCGCCCGGGACTAGCGGGACCGGGTAATGAGCAGTTCTTC	CASSRPGLAGPGNEQFF
TRBJ2-7	-	TRBV14	-	TGTGCCAGCAGCCTGGGACATGGGGGGCCCTACGAGCAGTACTTC	CASSLGHGGPYEQYF
TRBJ2-3	-	TRBV3-1	-	TGTGCCAGTCGATTTGCCCGAGAGGGCCCCTCAGATACGCAGTATTTT	CASRFAREGPSDTQYF